This T cell receptor beta chain was profiled in a study of blood T cell repertoires in COVID-19. Study-level information: Both acute and convalescent COVID-19 samples were obtained from the United States, Italy and Spain. T cells, B-cell-depleted T cells, or PBMCs provided the cDNA or gDNA that served as material.

Germline-derived CDR1 and CDR2 are SEHNR and FQNEAQ (reference sequence). V was clipped by 5 bases and J by 4 bases; unmatched bases: 7. This CDR3 comprises 14 residues. Source study methods: Using reference gene primer amplification, nucleated cell counts were estimated. Sequencing used immunoSEQ multiplex PCR; TCRdb keeps in-frame clones, though not all of them. V and J calls and clone size come straight from that table; D and trimming were deduced from the DNA. The top ten hold 0.99% of the sample, which has a few hundred thousand clones, around 90% seen once. This receptor was identified in a woman aged 40 to 49 who had recovered from COVID-19. Sequenced sample: peripheral blood. V gene TRBV7-9 combines with J gene TRBJ1-1, with 7 bases lining up with TRBD1. CDR3 protein: CASSPTGTATEAFF. CDR3 DNA sequence: TGTGCCAGCAGCCCCACCGGGACAGCCACTGAAGCTTTCTTT.